This T cell receptor beta chain was recorded in a study of blood T cell repertoires in COVID-19. This CDR3 has 17 residues. J gave up 8 bases and V 3 bases, and 15 bases lay outside the gene matches. Germline values: CDR1 MNHEY, CDR2 SMNVEV (reference sequence). Repertoires were generated with immunoSEQ multiplex PCR, while TCRdb's copy carries only in-frame clones and drops some. Counted here are around 300,000 clones, around 88% occurring once; the ten biggest clones make up 2.5% to 3.5%. The sequenced sample consisted of peripheral blood. V and J are TRBV27 and TRBJ1-4; 7 positions match TRBD1. The receptor comes from a man younger than 45 with active or convalescent COVID-19. CDR3 protein: CASSFTFSGTAREKLFF. The CDR3, as DNA: TGTGCCAGCAGTTTTACATTCTCCGGGACAGCCAGGGAAAAACTGTTTTTT. The full variable domain, rest sourced from reference TRBV27 and TRBJ1-4, is EAQVTQNPRYLITVTGKKLTVTCSQNMNHEYMSWYRQDPGLGLRQIYYSMNVEVTDKGDVPEGYKVSRKEKRNFPLILESPSPNQTSLYFCASSFTFSGTAREKLFFGSGTQLSVL.